The T cell receptor beta chain under discussion was sequenced for a study of blood T cell repertoires in COVID-19 (dated by TCRdb to about 2020). Regarding the complete study: The collaborator samples originated in the United States, Italy and Spain and spanned the acute and convalescent phases of COVID-19. Where available, HLA class I and class II types were taken from metadata supplied by the sample provider and were not determined by assay-based typing. The repertoires were released in a freely available public database intended as a resource for research on the immune response to SARS-CoV-2. The sample metadata nearly always contained a de-identified subject ID, COVID-19 status, age in years and sex. Subjects who had been exposed to COVID-19, were actively infected with it, or had recovered from it provided the deeply sampled blood TCRbeta repertoires that made up the dataset. The prospective study material was composed of cDNA or gDNA derived from T cells, B-cell-depleted T cells, or PBMCs. Samples were obtained from the ongoing ImmuneRACE study (first 160 participants) and from over 1,000 subjects provided by 6 global collaborators. What the authors observed across the whole study: The amount of clinical and demographic metadata varied by source and participant and was provided uncurated.

CDR1 and CDR2, per the germline V gene, are KGHDR and SFDVKD. The CDR3 holds 18 amino acids from the cysteine to the phenylalanine. The DNA shown is the 54-base CDR3, in frame from base 1. V loses 2 bases of germline sequence and J loses 2 bases, and the interval between the two ends is 15 bases. Participants in the prospective study were aged roughly 18 to 95 years, lived in more than 20 United States geographic areas, and enrolled through a virtual design. In the prospective study, cohorts were assigned on the basis of participant-reported clinical history obtained from a screening survey and a study questionnaire. ImmuneRACE Cohort 3 recovered participants were defined by two consecutive negative NP/OP PCR tests, healthcare professional clearance, or symptom resolution. Each participant in the prospective study had whole blood, serum and a nasopharyngeal or oropharyngeal swab collected by mobile phlebotomists. Participants in the prospective study had the option to provide additional blood draws and questionnaires over a 2-month period. Before DNA extraction, prospective study blood samples were shipped either frozen or at room temperature.

The immunoSEQ Assay, a bias-controlled multiplex PCR, was used to amplify TCRbeta CDR3 regions from genomic DNA. The authors processed their data as follows. The number of nucleated cells in each sample was estimated by amplification of reference gene primers within the assay. Sequence reads were collapsed and filtered to measure the absolute abundance of every unique TCRbeta CDR3 rearrangement. For each sample, productive Simpson clonality was calculated as the square root of Simpson's diversity index over productive rearrangements. The table was pulled from immuneACCESS by TCRdb, which kept in-frame rearrangements only. Such tables lose some clones; where checked, under half of the loss comes from unresolved V genes, and the rest has no known cause. The V and J calls and the clone size are those of that table, but D and trimming were determined from the DNA. The sample includes roughly 290,000 clones, with around nine tenths observed a single time. About 6.1% of the sample belongs to the ten largest clones.

Concerning this clone: Its antigen is still unknown. No per-base quality is available; no much larger clone lies one base away.

This receptor chain uses TRBV24-1 and TRBJ2-6; a weak D assignment points to TRBD2 (5 bases agree). This clonotype was sampled from a woman between 40 and 55 years old who had recovered from COVID-19. The sample comprised PBMCs or T cells enriched from blood (not recorded which). The DNA is as follows: TGTGCCACCAGTGATTCGACCCCGGGAACAGCTGGGGCCAACGTCCTGACTTTC. This is translated as CATSDSTPGTAGANVLTF.